Below, one T cell receptor (beta chain) is given with its context. This sample is drawn from a study of shared T cell receptors in the human thymus. Some clones are missing from TCRdb's copy, which holds only in-frame ones; the method was immunoSEQ multiplex PCR. This repertoire shows hundreds of thousands of clones, roughly 90% found once; its top ten account for 0.0095% to 0.011%. Trimming removed 4 bases at V and 2 bases at J, with 12 bases between. This CDR3 contains 14 residues. Germline values: CDR1 MDHEN, CDR2 SYDVKM. These same data were also listed under a study on human thymus T cells. From that paper: The source of the thymus tissue was resections taken during corrective heart surgery. Biased V and J segment usage appeared in thymus and peripheral blood. Thymic repertoires of unrelated individuals were reported in related research to overlap highly.

The chain links TRBV28 to TRBJ2-7, with D possibly matching TRBD1 (6 bases). Sample: thymocytes. The TCR originated in a boy under two years old with a congenital heart defect. Here the CDR3 reads CASSYTGLTYEQYF. The CDR3 DNA follows: TGTGCCAGCAGTTACACAGGGCTCACCTACGAGCAGTACTTC.